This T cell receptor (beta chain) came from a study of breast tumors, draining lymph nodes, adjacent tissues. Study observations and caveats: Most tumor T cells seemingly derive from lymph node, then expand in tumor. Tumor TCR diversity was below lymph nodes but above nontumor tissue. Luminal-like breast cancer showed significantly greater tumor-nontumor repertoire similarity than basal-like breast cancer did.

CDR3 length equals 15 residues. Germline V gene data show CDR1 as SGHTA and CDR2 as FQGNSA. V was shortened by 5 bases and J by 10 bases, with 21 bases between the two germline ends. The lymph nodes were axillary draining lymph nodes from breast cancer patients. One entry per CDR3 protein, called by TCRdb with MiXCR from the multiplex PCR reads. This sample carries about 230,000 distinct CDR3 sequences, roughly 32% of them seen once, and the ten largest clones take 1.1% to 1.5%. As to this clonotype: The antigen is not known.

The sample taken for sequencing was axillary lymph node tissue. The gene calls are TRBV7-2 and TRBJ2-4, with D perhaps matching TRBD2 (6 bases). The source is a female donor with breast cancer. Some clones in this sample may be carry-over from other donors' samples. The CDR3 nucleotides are TGTGCCAGCAGCCAGAATCCCGGGACTTCCGAAATTCAGTACTTC. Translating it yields CASSQNPGTSEIQYF.